The 12 T cell receptor beta chains below were found in one sample sequenced in a study of radiotherapy plus CTLA-4 blockade in lung cancer. Method: immunoSEQ multiplex PCR; TCRdb's copy keeps in-frame clones and lacks some. Of a few thousand clones listed, 84% are singletons. Material: tumor tissue, obtained from a patient treated with radiotherapy plus ipilimumab. All receptors come from a human donor with non-small cell lung cancer that progressed on radiotherapy plus ipilimumab.

The V gene is TRBV5-1, the J gene TRBJ2-1; the match to TRBD2 covers 12 bases. Germline CDR1 SGHRS, CDR2 YFSETQ. The CDR3 length is 15 residues. Trimming at V came to 4 bases and at J to 10 bases, leaving 9 bases not matched to a gene. The CDR3: CASSGASGGAREQFF. Here the CDR3 DNA reads TGCGCCAGCAGCGGAGCTAGCGGGGGGGCTCGGGAGCAGTTCTTC.

The chain carries TRBV4-1 and TRBJ2-1; TRBD2 aligns across 10 bases. Germline CDR1 MGHRA, CDR2 YSYEKL. The junction had 6 bases not matched to a gene; V was cut back by 0 bases and J by 7 bases. CDR3 length: 16 amino acids. CDR3 amino acids: CASSQDGAGGPNEQFF. The CDR3 DNA sequence: TGCGCCAGCAGCCAAGATGGAGCGGGGGGGCCGAATGAGCAGTTCTTC.

The V gene is TRBV2, the J gene TRBJ1-3; D ambiguous. CDR3 length: 15 amino acids. Germline-derived CDR1 and CDR2 are SNHLY and FYNNEI. Trimming took off 2 bases at V and 6 bases at J, with 14 bases between the two ends. Written as DNA, the CDR3 is TGTGCCAGCAGTGAAAAGGGATCGACTTTAAACACCATATATTTT. This gives the protein CASSEKGSTLNTIYF. Full variable domain (outside the CDR3, taken from reference TRBV2 and TRBJ1-3): EPEVTQTPSHQVTQMGQEVILRCVPISNHLYFYWYRQILGQKVEFLVSFYNNEISEKSEIFDDQFSVERPDGSNFTLKIRSTKLEDSAMYFCASSEKGSTLNTIYFGEGSWLTVV.

The genes are TRBV12-5 and TRBJ2-2; D is unclear. V was shortened by 7 bases and J by 6 bases, with 9 bases between the two germline ends. This CDR3 comprises 12 residues. Germline CDR1 LGHNT, CDR2 FRNRAP. CDR3 sequence reads: CASALPAGELFF. In DNA, the CDR3 is TGTGCTAGTGCCCTCCCCGCCGGGGAGCTGTTTTTT.

V is TRBV6-1 and J is TRBJ1-2, with 7 bases lining up with TRBD1. Trimming at V came to 6 bases and at J to 3 bases, leaving 10 bases not matched to a gene. CDR3 length: 15 amino acids. Germline V gives CDR1 MNHNS, CDR2 SASEGT. CDR3 nucleotide sequence: TGTGCCAGCAGGGATACAGGGGCGTTGGACTATGGCTACACCTTC. It is translated as CASRDTGALDYGYTF.

The genes are TRBV4-3 and TRBJ2-3; TRBD2 agrees at 8 bases. The germline CDR1 and CDR2 sequences are LGHNA and YSLEER. The CDR3 consists of 15 residues. The trim removed 4 bases at V and 5 bases at J, leaving 8 bases unmatched. The CDR3 protein is CASSPWAGGRDTQYF. In DNA form, the CDR3 reads TGCGCCAGCAGCCCCTGGGCGGGGGGTCGAGATACGCAGTATTTT.

The chain combines TRBV11-1 with TRBJ2-7; the match to TRBD1 covers 9 bases. In germline, CDR1 is SGHAT, CDR2 FQDESV (reference sequence). The ends lost 4 bases at V and 3 bases at J; junction bases unmatched: 7. This CDR3 contains 15 residues. The DNA of the CDR3 is TGTGCCAGCAGCTCCCGGGACAGGGAAGGCTACGAGCAGTACTTC. It is translated as CASSSRDREGYEQYF.

This chain connects TRBV19 to TRBJ2-7; D remains unclear. Germline CDR1 is LNHDA and CDR2 is SQIVND (reference sequence). V was clipped by 1 base and J by 2 bases, with 6 bases between them. The length of the CDR3 is 13 residues. The CDR3 region is CASSIASTYEQYF. The CDR3 DNA sequence: TGTGCCAGTAGTATAGCCTCAACCTACGAGCAGTACTTC.

The sample holds one count of this clone. The gene calls are TRBV9 and TRBJ2-2; D uncertain. The ends were cut back, 1 base at V and 8 bases at J, with 9 bases in the middle. Per germline, CDR1 SGDLS and CDR2 YYNGEE. The CDR3 has 13 amino acids. CDR3 DNA sequence: TGTGCCAGCAGCGTAAGGTTGGGTGGGGAGCTGTTTTTT. This encodes CASSVRLGGELFF.

The CDR3 is CASSLLLNTEAFF. CDR3 DNA: TGTGCCAGCAGCTTGCTATTGAACACTGAAGCTTTCTTT. The chain joins TRBV5-6 to TRBJ1-1, with unresolved D. The germline gives CDR1 SGHDT, CDR2 YYEEEE. The CDR3 is 13 residues long. Trimming took 1 base from V and 0 from J, leaving 4 bases between them.

The genes are TRBV4-3 and TRBJ1-2; maybe TRBD1 (6 bases). Germline V CDR1 and CDR2: LGHNA, YSLEER. This CDR3 is built from 15 residues. Deletions cut 1 base from V and 5 bases from J, with 14 bases between. In DNA form, the CDR3 reads TGCGCCAGCAGCCAAGGAGGACAGCCCGCTTATGGCTACACCTTC. This sequence encodes CASSQGGQPAYGYTF.

This clone was recorded only once. The gene calls are TRBV7-9 and TRBJ2-5; 13 bases map to TRBD2. The CDR3 totals 17 residues. V lost 4 bases, J lost 0 bases, and 5 bases stayed unmatched. Germline CDR1 SEHNR, CDR2 FQNEAQ (reference sequence). This CDR3 reads CASSYRGLAGDQETQYF. The CDR3 DNA reads TGTGCCAGCAGCTACCGAGGACTAGCGGGGGACCAAGAGACCCAGTACTTC.